This T cell receptor beta chain was observed in a study of spatial heterogeneity in lung cancer. General study points: One measure, the expanded intratumoral alpha and beta TCR count, tracked tumor mutation counts.

V gave up 10 bases and J gave up 3 bases, with 21 bases separating them. The germline CDR1 and CDR2 sequences are MGHDK and SYGVNS. The length of the CDR3 is 15 residues. With regard to this clonotype: Its antigen is unknown.

Each CDR3 protein is one row after TCRdb ran MiXCR on the 5' RACE reads. The table shows about 20,000 distinct CDR3 sequences, with 15% occurring only once. Indicated time point: sample taken at primary tumor resection. This receptor was taken from a female donor with early-stage non-small cell lung cancer. Source: lung tumor tissue, taken at surgery. V and J are TRBV25-1 and TRBJ2-5; D perhaps matches TRBD1 (6 bases). CDR3 residues: CANTPPLTGKETQYF. CDR3 DNA: TGTGCCAACACGCCGCCCTTAACAGGGAAAGAGACCCAGTACTTC. The full variable domain, rest sourced from reference TRBV25-1 and TRBJ2-5, is EADIYQTPRYLVIGTGKKITLECSQTMGHDKMYWYQQDPGMELHLIHYSYGVNSTEKGDLSSESTVSRIRTEHFPLTLESARPSHTSQYLCANTPPLTGKETQYFGPGTRLLVL.